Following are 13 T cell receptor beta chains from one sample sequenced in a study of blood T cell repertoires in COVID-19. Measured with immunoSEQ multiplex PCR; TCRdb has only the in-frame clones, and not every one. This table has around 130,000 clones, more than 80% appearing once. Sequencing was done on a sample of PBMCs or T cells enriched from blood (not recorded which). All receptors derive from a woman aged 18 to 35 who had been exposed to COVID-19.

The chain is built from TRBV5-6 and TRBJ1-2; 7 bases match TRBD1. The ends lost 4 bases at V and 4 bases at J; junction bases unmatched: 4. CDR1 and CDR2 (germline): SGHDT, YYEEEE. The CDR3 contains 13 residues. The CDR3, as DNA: TGTGCCAGCAGCATAACAGGGGCCTATGGCTACACCTTC. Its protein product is CASSITGAYGYTF.

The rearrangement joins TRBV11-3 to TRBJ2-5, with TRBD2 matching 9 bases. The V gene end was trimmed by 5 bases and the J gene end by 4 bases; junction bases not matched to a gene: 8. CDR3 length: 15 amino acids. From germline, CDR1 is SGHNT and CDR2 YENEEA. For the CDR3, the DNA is TGTGCCAGCAGCCTCACTCCGGGACTAGCAGAGACCCAGTACTTC. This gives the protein CASSLTPGLAETQYF.

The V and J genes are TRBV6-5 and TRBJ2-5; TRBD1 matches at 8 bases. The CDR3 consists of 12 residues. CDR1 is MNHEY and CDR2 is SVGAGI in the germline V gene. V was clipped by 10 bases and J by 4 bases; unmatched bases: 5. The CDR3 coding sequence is TGTGCCACCAGGACAGGGCCAGAGACCCAGTACTTC. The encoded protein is CATRTGPETQYF.

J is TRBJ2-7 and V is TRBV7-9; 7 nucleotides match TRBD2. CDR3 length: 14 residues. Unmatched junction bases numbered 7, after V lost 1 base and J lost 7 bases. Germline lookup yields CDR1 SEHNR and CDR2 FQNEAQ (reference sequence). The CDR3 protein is CASSLDGGSREQYF. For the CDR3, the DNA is TGTGCCAGCAGCTTAGATGGCGGGAGTAGAGAGCAGTACTTC.

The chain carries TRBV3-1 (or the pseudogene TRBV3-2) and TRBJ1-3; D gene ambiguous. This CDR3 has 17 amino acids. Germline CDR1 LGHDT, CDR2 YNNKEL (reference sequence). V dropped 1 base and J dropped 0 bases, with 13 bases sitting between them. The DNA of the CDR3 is TGTGCCAGCAGCCAAGGGTTCAGGATGAGCTCTGGAAACACCATATATTTT. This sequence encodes CASSQGFRMSSGNTIYF.

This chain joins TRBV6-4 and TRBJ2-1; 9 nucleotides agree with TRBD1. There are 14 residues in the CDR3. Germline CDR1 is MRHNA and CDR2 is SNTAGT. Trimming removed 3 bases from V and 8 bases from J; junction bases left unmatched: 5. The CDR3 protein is CASSEGTGTDEQFF. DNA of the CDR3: TGTGCCAGCAGTGAGGGGACAGGGACTGATGAGCAGTTCTTC.

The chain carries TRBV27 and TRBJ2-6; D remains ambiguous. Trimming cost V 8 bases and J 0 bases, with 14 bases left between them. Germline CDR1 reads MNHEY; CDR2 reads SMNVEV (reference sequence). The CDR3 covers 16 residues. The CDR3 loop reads CASRRGISSGANVLTF. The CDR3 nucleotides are TGTGCCAGCCGACGCGGTATTAGCTCTGGGGCCAACGTCCTGACTTTC.

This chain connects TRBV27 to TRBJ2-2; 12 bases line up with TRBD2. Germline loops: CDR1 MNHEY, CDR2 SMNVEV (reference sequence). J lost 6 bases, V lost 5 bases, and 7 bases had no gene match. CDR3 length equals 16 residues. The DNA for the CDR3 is TGTGCCAGCAGTAAATGGACTAGCGGGAATTCCGGGGAGCTGTTTTTT. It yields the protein CASSKWTSGNSGELFF.

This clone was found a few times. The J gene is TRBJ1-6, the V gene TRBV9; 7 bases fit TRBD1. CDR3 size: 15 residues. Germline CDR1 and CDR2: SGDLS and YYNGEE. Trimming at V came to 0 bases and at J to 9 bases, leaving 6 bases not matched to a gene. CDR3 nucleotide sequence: TGTGCCAGCAGCGTAGGTCGGGGACAGAGTTCACCCCTCCACTTT. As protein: CASSVGRGQSSPLHF.

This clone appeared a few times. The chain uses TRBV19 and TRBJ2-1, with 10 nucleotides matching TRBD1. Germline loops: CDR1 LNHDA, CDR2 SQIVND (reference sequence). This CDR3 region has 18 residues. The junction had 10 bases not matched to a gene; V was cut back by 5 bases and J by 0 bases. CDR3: CASSPRDRGQSSYNEQFF. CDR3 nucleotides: TGTGCCAGTAGTCCCCGGGACAGGGGCCAGAGCTCCTACAATGAGCAGTTCTTC.

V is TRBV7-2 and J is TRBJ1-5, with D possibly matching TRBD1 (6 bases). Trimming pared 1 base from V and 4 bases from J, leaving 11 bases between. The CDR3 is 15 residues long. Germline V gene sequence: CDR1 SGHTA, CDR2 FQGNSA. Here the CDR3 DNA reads TGTGCCAGCAGCTTAGAACCCCAGGGGAATCAGCCCCAGCATTTT. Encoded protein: CASSLEPQGNQPQHF.

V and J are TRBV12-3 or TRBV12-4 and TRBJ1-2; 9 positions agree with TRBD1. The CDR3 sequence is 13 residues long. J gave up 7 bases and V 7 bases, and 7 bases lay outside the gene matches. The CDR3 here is CASTMDRGFGYTF. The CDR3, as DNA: TGTGCCAGCACCATGGACAGGGGATTTGGCTACACCTTC.

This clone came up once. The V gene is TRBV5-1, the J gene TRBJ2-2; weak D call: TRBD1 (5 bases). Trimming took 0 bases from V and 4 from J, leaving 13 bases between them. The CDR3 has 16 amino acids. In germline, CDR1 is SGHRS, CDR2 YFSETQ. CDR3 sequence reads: CASSLVQGIGTGELFF. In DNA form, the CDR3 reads TGCGCCAGCAGCTTGGTTCAGGGAATAGGCACCGGGGAGCTGTTTTTT.